These T cell receptor beta chains were read from a single sample in a study of T cell changes during pregnancy in multiple sclerosis. The assay was immunoSEQ multiplex PCR, and TCRdb's table has in-frame clones only and misses some. The sample shows tens of thousands of clones, approximately 92% of them seen only once. Sample: peripheral blood, taken in the second trimester of pregnancy. These receptors were collected from a female donor in good health, enrolled as a control in a pregnancy study. Each CDR3 is given with its conserved first and last residue. Fields, in order: CDR3 DNA, CDR3 protein, clone size, V gene, J gene, D gene. D genes are given only for firm matches. Clone sizes are given selectively: once, few, many, or a class where the clone is expanded.

CDR3 DNA: TGTGCCAGCAGCCCGGGGACAGCCGGAGCCCAAGAGACCCAGTACTTC
CDR3 protein: CASSPGTAGAQETQYF
clone size: -
V gene: TRBV4-2
J gene: TRBJ2-5
D gene: TRBD1

CDR3 DNA: TGTGCCTCCGGGGGGACAAACTATGGCTACACCTTC
CDR3 protein: CASGGTNYGYTF
clone size: once
V gene: TRBV10-3
J gene: TRBJ1-2
D gene: -

CDR3 DNA: TGTGCCAGCAGCCGGGGGGGGAGGGGTGGCTACACCTTC
CDR3 protein: CASSRGGRGGYTF
clone size: -
V gene: TRBV13
J gene: TRBJ1-2
D gene: -

CDR3 DNA: TGTGCCAGCTATCGGACTAGCGGAACCAATGAGCAGTTCTTC
CDR3 protein: CASYRTSGTNEQFF
clone size: -
V gene: TRBV6-5
J gene: TRBJ2-1
D gene: TRBD2

CDR3 DNA: TGTGCCAGCAGCCCCCGGGGAAGTGAGCCTTTCTTT
CDR3 protein: CASSPRGSEPFF
clone size: once
V gene: TRBV13
J gene: TRBJ1-1
D gene: -

CDR3 DNA: TGCGCCAGCAGCCCGCGGACAGGGGGGATGGACACTGAAGCTTTCTTT
CDR3 protein: CASSPRTGGMDTEAFF
clone size: -
V gene: TRBV4-3
J gene: TRBJ1-1
D gene: TRBD1

CDR3 DNA: TGTGCCAGCAGCCGGGGGGGCGGAGGCTATTCACCCCTCCACTTT
CDR3 protein: CASSRGGGGYSPLHF
clone size: -
V gene: TRBV7-9
J gene: TRBJ1-6
D gene: -

CDR3 DNA: TGTGCCAGCTCGTTCGAGGCGGGCGAGCAGTACTTC
CDR3 protein: CASSFEAGEQYF
clone size: -
V gene: TRBV18
J gene: TRBJ2-7
D gene: -

CDR3 DNA: TGTGCCAGCAGCCAATCAGGGACAGACTATGGCTACACCTTC
CDR3 protein: CASSQSGTDYGYTF
clone size: once
V gene: TRBV16
J gene: TRBJ1-2
D gene: TRBD1

CDR3 DNA: TGTGCTAGTGGTACCGGGACAGGGGGCGCGGGCTACACCTTC
CDR3 protein: CASGTGTGGAGYTF
clone size: -
V gene: TRBV12-5
J gene: TRBJ1-2
D gene: TRBD1

CDR3 DNA: TGTGCCAGCCCCGTGACAGGGGGAAACACCATATATTTT
CDR3 protein: CASPVTGGNTIYF
clone size: -
V gene: TRBV19
J gene: TRBJ1-3
D gene: TRBD1

CDR3 DNA: TGTGCCATCAGTGAGGTACAAGAGACCCAGTACTTC
CDR3 protein: CAISEVQETQYF
clone size: -
V gene: TRBV10-3
J gene: TRBJ2-5
D gene: -

CDR3 DNA: TGTGCCAGCAGTCCGGACTATCCAGATACGCAGTATTTT
CDR3 protein: CASSPDYPDTQYF
clone size: once
V gene: TRBV25-1
J gene: TRBJ2-3
D gene: -

CDR3 DNA: TGTGCCAGCAGCACCGACGGGGGAGGTAAAGAGAACTATGGCTACACCTTC
CDR3 protein: CASSTDGGGKENYGYTF
clone size: -
V gene: TRBV5-6
J gene: TRBJ1-2
D gene: -

CDR3 DNA: TGTGCCAGCAGCTTCTACCGGGACAGGGGGAGGAATGAGCAGTTCTTC
CDR3 protein: CASSFYRDRGRNEQFF
clone size: -
V gene: TRBV11-2
J gene: TRBJ2-1
D gene: TRBD1

CDR3 DNA: TGTGCCTGGAGTTTTGGCAGGGATTCCCATAGCAATCAGCCCCAGCATTTT
CDR3 protein: CAWSFGRDSHSNQPQHF
clone size: -
V gene: TRBV30
J gene: TRBJ1-5
D gene: -

CDR3 DNA: TGTGCCAGCAGTGAATATACAGGGCATGGAAACACCATATATTTT
CDR3 protein: CASSEYTGHGNTIYF
clone size: -
V gene: TRBV25-1
J gene: TRBJ1-3
D gene: -

CDR3 DNA: TGTGCCAGCTCACCACCCGGGGGGGCGGGTCAGCCCCAGCATTTT
CDR3 protein: CASSPPGGAGQPQHF
clone size: -
V gene: TRBV18
J gene: TRBJ1-5
D gene: -

CDR3 DNA: TGTGCCAGCAGCGCCCCAGGGTACCCCTACGAGCAGTACTTC
CDR3 protein: CASSAPGYPYEQYF
clone size: -
V gene: TRBV5-4
J gene: TRBJ2-7
D gene: -

CDR3 DNA: TGTGCCTGGAGTGTTGCGGACGAGCAGTACTTC
CDR3 protein: CAWSVADEQYF
clone size: -
V gene: TRBV30
J gene: TRBJ2-7
D gene: -

CDR3 DNA: TGTGCCAGCAGTCCACCCCCAGGGAACTACGAGCAGTACTTC
CDR3 protein: CASSPPPGNYEQYF
clone size: -
V gene: TRBV28
J gene: TRBJ2-7
D gene: -

CDR3 DNA: TGTGCCAGTAGCGCGGGGTGGGGGTCCTACAATGAGCAGTTCTTC
CDR3 protein: CASSAGWGSYNEQFF
clone size: -
V gene: TRBV19
J gene: TRBJ2-1
D gene: -

CDR3 DNA: TGTGCCACCAGCGTCCAGGGAACGCGAGGCGAGCAGTACTTC
CDR3 protein: CATSVQGTRGEQYF
clone size: -
V gene: TRBV15
J gene: TRBJ2-7
D gene: -

CDR3 DNA: TGTGCCAGCAGCTTAAAAAGACAGGTTAACGGGGAGCTGTTTTTT
CDR3 protein: CASSLKRQVNGELFF
clone size: -
V gene: TRBV7-2
J gene: TRBJ2-2
D gene: -

CDR3 DNA: TGTGCCACACACACTGCCGGGGGGCAGCCCCAGCATTTT
CDR3 protein: CATHTAGGQPQHF
clone size: -
V gene: TRBV6-6
J gene: TRBJ1-5
D gene: -

CDR3 DNA: TGTGCCAGCAGCGATCGGACTGGGAATAATTCACCCCTCCACTTT
CDR3 protein: CASSDRTGNNSPLHF
clone size: -
V gene: TRBV9
J gene: TRBJ1-6
D gene: -

CDR3 DNA: TGTGCCAGCAGCTACCGGGCTAGCGGAATTTACAATGAGCAGTTCTTC
CDR3 protein: CASSYRASGIYNEQFF
clone size: -
V gene: TRBV7-2
J gene: TRBJ2-1
D gene: TRBD2

CDR3 DNA: TGTGCCAGCAGCCCAGGACTAGCGGGGGGCCCTACAGATACGCAGTATTTT
CDR3 protein: CASSPGLAGGPTDTQYF
clone size: -
V gene: TRBV9
J gene: TRBJ2-3
D gene: TRBD2

CDR3 DNA: TGTGCCAGCAGTGCCGCGACTAGCGGGGGCTCCTACGAGCAGTACTTC
CDR3 protein: CASSAATSGGSYEQYF
clone size: -
V gene: TRBV27
J gene: TRBJ2-7
D gene: TRBD2

CDR3 DNA: TGTGCCAGCAGTCTCCAGGGGCACCAGGCTGGAAACACCATATATTTT
CDR3 protein: CASSLQGHQAGNTIYF
clone size: -
V gene: TRBV28
J gene: TRBJ1-3
D gene: -

CDR3 DNA: TGTGCCAGCACCATGGGGCAGGCGGATAACTATGGCTACACCTTC
CDR3 protein: CASTMGQADNYGYTF
clone size: once
V gene: TRBV2
J gene: TRBJ1-2
D gene: -

CDR3 DNA: TGCAGCGTTGAAGGGGGACAGAGCACCGGGGAGCTGTTTTTT
CDR3 protein: CSVEGGQSTGELFF
clone size: -
V gene: TRBV29-1
J gene: TRBJ2-2
D gene: TRBD1

CDR3 DNA: TGTGCCAGCAGCTTGACCGGCAATGAGCAGTTCTTC
CDR3 protein: CASSLTGNEQFF
clone size: -
V gene: TRBV5-5
J gene: TRBJ2-1
D gene: -

CDR3 DNA: TGTGCCAGCAGTTTATATCAACCCTACGACAGGGCCTACGAGCAGTACTTC
CDR3 protein: CASSLYQPYDRAYEQYF
clone size: -
V gene: TRBV27
J gene: TRBJ2-7
D gene: TRBD1

CDR3 DNA: TGTGCCAGTAGTATGAGGGGAGGGAGGATGAACACTGAAGCTTTCTTT
CDR3 protein: CASSMRGGRMNTEAFF
clone size: -
V gene: TRBV19
J gene: TRBJ1-1
D gene: -

CDR3 DNA: TGTGCCAGCAGCCGAGCGGGGGGTGTAGCAGATACGCAGTATTTT
CDR3 protein: CASSRAGGVADTQYF
clone size: once
V gene: TRBV7-6
J gene: TRBJ2-3
D gene: TRBD2

CDR3 DNA: TGTGCCAGCACGACAGGAGCGGGGGGGCTAGATACGCAGTATTTT
CDR3 protein: CASTTGAGGLDTQYF
clone size: -
V gene: TRBV6-6
J gene: TRBJ2-3
D gene: TRBD2

CDR3 DNA: TGTGCCAGCAGTCCCGGGACAGTCAGCAATCAGCCCCAGCATTTT
CDR3 protein: CASSPGTVSNQPQHF
clone size: -
V gene: TRBV6-5
J gene: TRBJ1-5
D gene: TRBD1

CDR3 DNA: TGTGCCAGCGGCACCTTCTCCTATAATTCACCCCTCCACTTT
CDR3 protein: CASGTFSYNSPLHF
clone size: -
V gene: TRBV2
J gene: TRBJ1-6
D gene: -

CDR3 DNA: TGTGCCAGCCATAGTCGGGGTGTTGGGGCCAACGTCCTGACTTTC
CDR3 protein: CASHSRGVGANVLTF
clone size: -
V gene: TRBV19
J gene: TRBJ2-6
D gene: -

CDR3 DNA: TGTGCCAGCAGCATATTATCCGGGACAGGGGGCAAAGAGACCCAGTACTTC
CDR3 protein: CASSILSGTGGKETQYF
clone size: -
V gene: TRBV7-9
J gene: TRBJ2-5
D gene: TRBD1

CDR3 DNA: TGTGCCAGCAGCTTAGCAGACTTTCGAGAGACCCAGTACTTC
CDR3 protein: CASSLADFRETQYF
clone size: -
V gene: TRBV7-8
J gene: TRBJ2-5
D gene: -

CDR3 DNA: TGCGCCAGCAGCGATAGCGGGGATAGCACAGATACGCAGTATTTT
CDR3 protein: CASSDSGDSTDTQYF
clone size: once
V gene: TRBV5-1
J gene: TRBJ2-3
D gene: TRBD2